This T cell receptor beta chain was retrieved from a study of shared clonotypes between healthy human individuals. Findings and caveats of the study: Tissues were not sampled, only blood, and their repertoires likely differ.

Germline loops: CDR1 MNHNS, CDR2 SASEGT. With 6 bases removed from V and 4 bases from J, the gap between germline ends came to 10 bases. The length of the CDR3 is 14 residues. As regards this clone: The antigen remains unidentified.

The genomic DNA of each subset was split evenly across several immunoSEQ plates. The authors' processing: Because ImmunoSEQ provided only junction sequences with no quality scores, the filtering differed. The data were produced by immunoSEQ multiplex PCR, yet TCRdb's version contains in-frame clones alone and is incomplete. The V and J calls and the clone size are those of that table, but D and trimming were determined from the DNA. The sample holds around 500,000 clones, 76% seen once. The unsorted samples took approximately 98 million PBMCs to get genomic DNA. The chain couples TRBV6-1 to TRBJ2-6, with D uncertain. Input material: PBMCs. The clonotype originates from a woman aged 35 to 49 in good health. Some clones in this sample may be carry-over from other donors' samples. CDR3 region: CASSALAGANVLTF. The CDR3 nucleotides are TGTGCCAGCAGCGCCCTCGCCGGGGCCAACGTCCTGACTTTC.